These 22 T cell receptor beta chains originate from one sample sequenced in a study of shared clonotypes between healthy human individuals. Assay: immunoSEQ multiplex PCR; the TCRdb copy retains only in-frame clones and omits some. Of 1 million to 1.2 million clones listed, roughly 77% are singletons. Sequencing was done on a sample of memory CD4+ T cells from PBMCs. Noted subset: CD45RA-negative fraction. Receptors were obtained from a man younger than 30 in good health. Some clones in this sample may be carry-over from other donors' samples.

The V and J genes are TRBV2 and TRBJ1-3, with D hard to call. Trimming took 7 bases from V and 0 from J, leaving 13 bases between them. This CDR3 spans 15 amino acids. From germline, CDR1 is SNHLY and CDR2 FYNNEI. The CDR3 DNA reads as TGTGCCAGCATGATTGAGGGAATCTCTGGAAACACCATATATTTT. Translated: CASMIEGISGNTIYF. The whole variable domain, remainder taken from reference TRBV2 and TRBJ1-3, is EPEVTQTPSHQVTQMGQEVILRCVPISNHLYFYWYRQILGQKVEFLVSFYNNEISEKSEIFDDQFSVERPDGSNFTLKIRSTKLEDSAMYFCASMIEGISGNTIYFGEGSWLTVV.

At least ten counts were recorded for this clone. This rearrangement joins TRBV4-2 to TRBJ1-1, with 7 bases that match TRBD1. This CDR3 contains 16 residues. CDR1 and CDR2 from the germline V gene are LGHNA and YNFKEQ. The trim removed 1 base at V and 3 bases at J, leaving 8 bases unmatched. The CDR3 bases are TGTGCCAGCAGCCAAGCGGACAGGTTGCGGCACACTGAAGCTTTCTTT. This translates into CASSQADRLRHTEAFF.

As regards this clone: With a much larger clone just one base away, this may be a read error. Different DNA sequences within this sample yield the same CDR3. The genes are TRBV11-2 and TRBJ2-1; possible D gene TRBD2, 6 bases. The CDR3 has 15 residues. Germline values: CDR1 SGHAT, CDR2 FQNNGV. Trimming removed 2 bases from V and 5 bases from J, with 13 bases in between. Here the CDR3 DNA reads TGTGCCAGCAGCTTAAGGCGGGAAGCTCACAATGAGCAGTTCTTC. It specifies CASSLRREAHNEQFF.

This clone turned up a few times. This chain connects TRBV10-1 to TRBJ2-2, with 11 bases fitting TRBD2. The CDR3 length is 16 residues. From germline, CDR1 is WNHNN and CDR2 SYGVQD (reference sequence). The junction had 2 bases not matched to a gene; V was cut back by 1 base and J by 4 bases. The CDR3 nucleotides read TGCGCCAGCAGTGAGTTCGGGACTAGCGGCACCGGGGAGCTGTTTTTT. Encoded protein: CASSEFGTSGTGELFF.

To note about this clone: Other nucleotide sequences from this sample produce the same CDR3. The V call is TRBV4-2, the J call TRBJ2-2; the match to TRBD2 covers 14 bases. This CDR3 spans 17 amino acids. CDR1 and CDR2 from the germline V gene are LGHNA and YNFKEQ. With 5 bases clipped from V and 7 bases from J, the junction kept 9 bases outside the gene matches. CDR3 sequence (DNA): TGTGCCAGCAGCTACCGACTAGCGGGAGGGCCCAACGGGGAGCTGTTTTTT. Translating gives CASSYRLAGGPNGELFF.

V usage is TRBV5-1 and J usage is TRBJ2-6, with 10 bases identical to TRBD1. Germline V gene data show CDR1 as SGHRS and CDR2 as YFSETQ. The trim removed 8 bases at V and 2 bases at J, leaving 4 bases unmatched. CDR3 length: 15 amino acids. CDR3: CASKDRGTGANVLTF. DNA for the CDR3: TGCGCCAGTAAGGACAGGGGGACTGGGGCCAACGTCCTGACTTTC.

The rearrangement links TRBV18 to TRBJ2-1; D uncertain. Germline values: CDR1 KGHSH, CDR2 LQKENI. Trimming pared 4 bases from V and 2 bases from J, leaving 15 bases between. The CDR3 covers 16 residues. The CDR3: CASSQAQIIAYNEQFF. The CDR3, as DNA: TGTGCCAGCTCACAGGCTCAGATAATCGCCTACAATGAGCAGTTCTTC.

The chain is built from TRBV27 and TRBJ1-5; 7 nucleotides match TRBD1. The germline CDR1 and CDR2 sequences are MNHEY and SMNVEV (reference sequence). The CDR3 covers 17 residues. V lost 5 bases, J lost 6 bases, and 16 bases stayed unmatched. In DNA form, the CDR3 reads TGTGCCAGCAGTCCGAGGCTAACAGGGGTACTTGGTCAGCCCCAGCATTTT. This encodes CASSPRLTGVLGQPQHF.

Concerning this clone: It may be a read error: a sequence one base away is much more abundant. The chain joins TRBV14 to TRBJ1-2; D is perhaps TRBD1 (5 bases). Trimming took off 2 bases at V and 4 bases at J, with 5 bases between the two ends. The CDR3 length is 12 residues. Germline-derived CDR1 and CDR2 are SGHDN and FVKESK. The CDR3 sequence is CASSQQGYGYTF. The CDR3 coding sequence is TGTGCCAGCAGCCAACAGGGCTATGGCTACACCTTC.

The rearrangement joins TRBV7-8 to TRBJ1-5; 11 nucleotides line up with TRBD1. The germline CDR1 and CDR2 sequences are SGHVS and FQNEAQ. With 5 bases clipped from V and 5 bases from J, the junction kept 8 bases outside the gene matches. This CDR3 comprises 16 residues. In nucleotides, the CDR3 is TGTGCCAGCAGCGGCCGGACAGGGGGCCGTGATCAGCCCCAGCATTTT. As protein: CASSGRTGGRDQPQHF. The variable domain in full, completed from reference TRBV7-8 and TRBJ1-5, reads GAGVSQSPRYKVAKRGQDVALRCDPISGHVSLFWYQQALGQGPEFLTYFQNEAQLDKSGLPSDRFFAERPEGSVSTLKIQRTQQEDSAVYLCASSGRTGGRDQPQHFGDGTRLSIL.

A note on this clone: This specimen includes other DNA sequences encoding the same CDR3. The chain couples TRBV6-1 to TRBJ2-7; D not resolved. The CDR3 has 10 residues. V was trimmed by 6 bases and J by 4 bases, leaving 4 bases between them. CDR1 and CDR2 (germline): MNHNS, SASEGT. This CDR3 reads CASRGYEQYF. The CDR3, as DNA: TGTGCCAGCAGAGGATACGAGCAGTACTTC.

The sample holds one count of this clone. At one of its ends the junction is not consistent with the germline gene, which may arise from a read error. The chain combines TRBV4-2 with TRBJ1-2; D unclear. Germline V gene sequence: CDR1 LGHNA, CDR2 YNFKEQ. The CDR3 extends over 12 amino acids. DNA for the CDR3: TGTGCCATCAGCCAAGACGGATATGGCTACACCTTC. Protein: CAISQDGYGYTF.

The genes are TRBV25-1 and TRBJ2-3, with D hard to call. The CDR3 is 15 residues long. V gave up 4 bases and J gave up 4 bases, with 15 bases separating them. Germline lookup yields CDR1 MGHDK and CDR2 SYGVNS. CDR3 sequence: CASSAPLGGPDTQYF. CDR3 nucleotides: TGTGCCAGCAGTGCTCCGCTGGGTGGGCCAGATACGCAGTATTTT.

The chain is built from TRBV2 and TRBJ2-6; D uncertain. The CDR3 extends over 14 amino acids. Germline lookup yields CDR1 SNHLY and CDR2 FYNNEI. V gave up 7 bases and J gave up 0 bases, with 7 bases separating them. This CDR3 reads CASNRISGANVLTF. In DNA form, the CDR3 reads TGTGCCAGCAACCGGATCTCTGGGGCCAACGTCCTGACTTTC.

The chain has TRBV5-6 and TRBJ2-7; D may be TRBD1 (6 bases). The V end lost 4 bases, the J end lost 7 bases, and 21 bases lay between the germline ends. This CDR3 comprises 15 residues. Per germline, CDR1 SGHDT and CDR2 YYEEEE. As DNA, the CDR3 is TGTGCCAGCAGCCCACTAGGCAAGACAGGTAATGAGCAGTACTTC. Translating gives CASSPLGKTGNEQYF.

The chain recombines TRBV4-2 with TRBJ2-5; the D gene is possibly TRBD1 (5 bases). CDR1 is LGHNA and CDR2 is YNFKEQ in the germline V gene. The CDR3 is made up of 16 amino acids. Trimming removed 1 base from V and 4 bases from J, with 16 bases in between. CDR3 nucleotides: TGTGCCAGCAGCCAAGGGCCCCAAGGGGAAGTAGAGACCCAGTACTTC. It encodes CASSQGPQGEVETQYF.

This rearrangement joins TRBV30 to TRBJ2-7; D not resolved. The V gene lost 0 bases and the J gene lost 6 bases, with 9 bases spanning the gap. The germline gives CDR1 GTSNPN, CDR2 SVGIG (reference sequence). This CDR3 has 12 amino acids. In nucleotides, the CDR3 is TGTGCCTGGAGTGTAGGGTTCCGCGAGCAGTACTTC. It encodes CAWSVGFREQYF.

As to this clone: Other DNA sequences in this sample translate to the same CDR3. The chain employs TRBV5-1 and TRBJ2-1; the D gene is possibly TRBD1 (6 bases). V was pared by 3 bases and J by 1 base, with 11 bases between. Per germline, CDR1 SGHRS and CDR2 YFSETQ. The CDR3 contains 15 residues. The CDR3 spells CASSSSGDSYNEQFF. As DNA, the CDR3 is TGCGCCAGCAGCTCCTCAGGGGATTCCTACAATGAGCAGTTCTTC.

J is TRBJ2-5 and V is TRBV2; D unclear. The CDR3 is made up of 11 amino acids. V gave up 5 bases and J gave up 3 bases, with 4 bases separating them. Looked up from germline, CDR1 is SNHLY and CDR2 is FYNNEI. The CDR3 region is CASSTEETQYF. The DNA of the CDR3 is TGTGCCAGCAGTACAGAAGAGACCCAGTACTTC.

This chain links TRBV15 with TRBJ2-7, with 14 positions matching TRBD2. This CDR3 is 17 amino acids long. The germline CDR1 and CDR2 sequences are LNHNV and YYDKDF (reference sequence). The trim removed 2 bases at V and 4 bases at J, leaving 7 bases unmatched. The DNA for the CDR3 is TGTGCCACCAGCAGATCAACGGGACTAGCGGGAGAATACGAGCAGTACTTC. The encoded protein is CATSRSTGLAGEYEQYF.

The V and J genes are TRBV27 and TRBJ2-7; the D call may be TRBD1 or TRBD2 (7 bases each). Trimming took 6 bases from V and 9 from J, leaving 21 bases between them. The CDR3 is 14 residues long. The germline gives CDR1 MNHEY, CDR2 SMNVEV (reference sequence). CDR3 in amino acids: CASRITGATGGQYF. The DNA of the CDR3 is TGTGCCAGCAGAATAACAGGGGCCACGGGGGGGCAGTACTTC.

The V and J genes are TRBV11-2 and TRBJ2-1; D ambiguous. This CDR3 has 12 amino acids. CDR1 is SGHAT and CDR2 is FQNNGV in the germline V gene. V shed 1 base and J shed 10 bases, with 8 bases lying between them. The CDR3, as DNA: TGTGCCAGCAGCTTAGTCGGCCTGGAGCAGTTCTTC. Protein sequence: CASSLVGLEQFF.